This TCR beta chain was found in a study of blood T cells in healthy people across ages. The table lists this clonotype with a few counts. V lost 4 bases and J lost 0, with 7 bases in between. This CDR3 comprises 14 residues. Germline lookup yields CDR1 MGHRA and CDR2 YSYEKL. For the second PCR, which ran for about 7 to 11 cycles, a sample-barcoded 5' primer and a J-beta primer mix were used. Each CDR3 protein gets one entry after TCRdb re-called the 5' RACE reads with MiXCR. This table holds around 1,000,000 distinct CDR3 sequences, 20% to 25% found once. A further study also used this sample, focusing on T cells of mothers and their children.

The origin of this receptor is a girl between 2 and 10 years old in good health. This chain joins TRBV4-1 and TRBJ1-3; the D is unclear. The specimen sequenced was blood. CDR3 amino acids: CASSRASSGNTIYF. The CDR3, as DNA: TGCGCCAGCAGCCGGGCCAGCTCTGGAAACACCATATATTTT.